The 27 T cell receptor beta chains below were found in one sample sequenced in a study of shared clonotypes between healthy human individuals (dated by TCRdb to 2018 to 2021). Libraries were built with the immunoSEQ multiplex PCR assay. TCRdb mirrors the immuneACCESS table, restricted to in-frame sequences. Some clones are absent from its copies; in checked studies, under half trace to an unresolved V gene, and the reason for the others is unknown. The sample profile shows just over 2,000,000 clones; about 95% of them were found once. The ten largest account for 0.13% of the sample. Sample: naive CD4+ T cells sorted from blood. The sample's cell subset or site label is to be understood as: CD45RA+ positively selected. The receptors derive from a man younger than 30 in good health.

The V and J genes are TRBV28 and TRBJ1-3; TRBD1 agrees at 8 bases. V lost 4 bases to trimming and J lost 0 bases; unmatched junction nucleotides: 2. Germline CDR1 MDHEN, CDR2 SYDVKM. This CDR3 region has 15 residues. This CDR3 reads CASSWDRISGNTIYF. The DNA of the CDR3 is TGTGCCAGCAGTTGGGACAGGATCTCTGGAAACACCATATATTTT. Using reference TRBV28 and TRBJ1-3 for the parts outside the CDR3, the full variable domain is DVKVTQSSRYLVKRTGEKVFLECVQDMDHENMFWYRQDPGLGLRLIYFSYDVKMKEKGDIPEGYSVSREKKERFSLILESASTNQTSMYLCASSWDRISGNTIYFGEGSWLTVV.

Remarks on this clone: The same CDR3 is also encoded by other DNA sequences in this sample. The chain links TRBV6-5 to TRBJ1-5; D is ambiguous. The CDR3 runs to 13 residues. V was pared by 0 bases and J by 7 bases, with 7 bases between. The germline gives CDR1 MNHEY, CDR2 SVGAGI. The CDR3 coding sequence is TGTGCCAGCAGTTACTCGATTGGGCAGCCCCAGCATTTT. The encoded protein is CASSYSIGQPQHF.

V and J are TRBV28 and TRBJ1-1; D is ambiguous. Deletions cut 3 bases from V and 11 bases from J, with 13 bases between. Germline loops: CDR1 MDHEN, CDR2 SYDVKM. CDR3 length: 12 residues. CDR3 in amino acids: CASSLRRPGAFF. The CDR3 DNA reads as TGTGCCAGCAGTTTGAGGCGACCGGGGGCTTTCTTT.

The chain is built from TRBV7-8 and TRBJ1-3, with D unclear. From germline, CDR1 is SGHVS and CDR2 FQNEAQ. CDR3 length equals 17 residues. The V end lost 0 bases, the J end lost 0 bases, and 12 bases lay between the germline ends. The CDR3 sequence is CASSLAASRSSGNTIYF. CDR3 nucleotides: TGTGCCAGCAGCTTAGCGGCCAGTCGATCCTCTGGAAACACCATATATTTT.

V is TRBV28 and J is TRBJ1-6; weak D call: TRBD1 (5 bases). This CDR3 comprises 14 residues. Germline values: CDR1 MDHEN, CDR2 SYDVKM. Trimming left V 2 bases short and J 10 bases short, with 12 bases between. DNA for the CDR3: TGTGCCAGCAGTTTACGACAGTTAGAGTCACCCCTCCACTTT. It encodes CASSLRQLESPLHF.

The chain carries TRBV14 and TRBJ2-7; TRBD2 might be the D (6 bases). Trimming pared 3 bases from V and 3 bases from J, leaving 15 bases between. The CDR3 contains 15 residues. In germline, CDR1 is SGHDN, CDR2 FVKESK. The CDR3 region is CASSHSSVVSYEQYF. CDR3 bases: TGTGCCAGCAGCCATTCTAGCGTGGTGAGCTACGAGCAGTACTTC.

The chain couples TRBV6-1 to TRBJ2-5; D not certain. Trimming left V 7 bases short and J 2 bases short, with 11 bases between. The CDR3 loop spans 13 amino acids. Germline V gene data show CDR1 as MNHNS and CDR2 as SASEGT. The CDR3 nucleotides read TGTGCCAGCAAGGATCCACAACAAGAGACCCAGTACTTC. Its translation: CASKDPQQETQYF.

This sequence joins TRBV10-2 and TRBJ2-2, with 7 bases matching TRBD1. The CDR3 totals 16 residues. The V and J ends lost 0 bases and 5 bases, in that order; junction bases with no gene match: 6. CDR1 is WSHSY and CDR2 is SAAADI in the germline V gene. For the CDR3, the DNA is TGCGCCAGCAGTGAGTCGAAGGCAGGGGGTACCGGGGAGCTGTTTTTT. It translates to CASSESKAGGTGELFF.

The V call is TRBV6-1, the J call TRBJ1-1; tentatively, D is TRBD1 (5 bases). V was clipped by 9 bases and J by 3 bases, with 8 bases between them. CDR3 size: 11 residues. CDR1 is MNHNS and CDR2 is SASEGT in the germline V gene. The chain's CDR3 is CASGAYTEAFF. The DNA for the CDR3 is TGTGCCAGTGGGGCCTACACTGAAGCTTTCTTT.

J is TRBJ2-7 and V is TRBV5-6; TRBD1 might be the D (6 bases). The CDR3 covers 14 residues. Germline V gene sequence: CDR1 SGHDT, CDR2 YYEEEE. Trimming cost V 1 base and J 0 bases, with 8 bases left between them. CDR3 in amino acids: CASSLLDSSYEQYF. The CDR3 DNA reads TGTGCCAGCAGCTTGTTGGACAGCTCCTACGAGCAGTACTTC.

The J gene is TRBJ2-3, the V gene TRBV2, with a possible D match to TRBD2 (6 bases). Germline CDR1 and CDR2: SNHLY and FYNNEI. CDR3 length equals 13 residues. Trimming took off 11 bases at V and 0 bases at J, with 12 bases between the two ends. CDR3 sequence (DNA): TGTGCCTGCGGAGGGCTTAGCACAGATACGCAGTATTTT. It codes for CACGGLSTDTQYF.

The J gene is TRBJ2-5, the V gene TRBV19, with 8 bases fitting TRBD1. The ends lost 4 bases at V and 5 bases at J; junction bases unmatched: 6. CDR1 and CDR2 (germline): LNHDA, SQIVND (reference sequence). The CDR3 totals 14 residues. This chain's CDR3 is CASSTRTGMETQYF. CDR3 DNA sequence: TGTGCCAGTAGTACCCGGACAGGGATGGAGACCCAGTACTTC.

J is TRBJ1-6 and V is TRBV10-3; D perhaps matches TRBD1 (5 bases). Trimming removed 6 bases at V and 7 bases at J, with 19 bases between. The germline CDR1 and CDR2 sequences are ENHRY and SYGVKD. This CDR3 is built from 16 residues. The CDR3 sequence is CAISSGTSGGNSPLHF. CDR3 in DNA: TGTGCCATCAGCTCCGGGACCTCCGGAGGGAATTCACCCCTCCACTTT.

The CDR3 sequence is CASSPDGSNTEAFF. The CDR3 DNA follows: TGTGCCAGCAGCCCGGACGGATCGAACACTGAAGCTTTCTTT. The rearrangement joins TRBV11-3 to TRBJ1-1, with D uncertain. Per the germline V gene, CDR1 is SGHNT and CDR2 is YENEEA. The CDR3 is 14 amino acids. V lost 5 bases to trimming and J lost 1 base, with 11 bases between them.

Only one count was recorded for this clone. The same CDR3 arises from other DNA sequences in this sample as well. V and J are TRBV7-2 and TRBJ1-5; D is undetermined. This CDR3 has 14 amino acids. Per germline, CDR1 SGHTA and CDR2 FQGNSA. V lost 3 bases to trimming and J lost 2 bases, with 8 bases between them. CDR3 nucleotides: TGTGCCAGCAGCTTGGAGGGTCGCAATCAGCCCCAGCATTTT. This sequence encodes CASSLEGRNQPQHF.

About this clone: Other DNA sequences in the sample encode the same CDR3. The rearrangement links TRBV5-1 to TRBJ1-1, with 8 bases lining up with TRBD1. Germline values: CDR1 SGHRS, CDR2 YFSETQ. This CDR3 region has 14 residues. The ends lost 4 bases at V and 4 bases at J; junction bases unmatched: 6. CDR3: CASSKGQGGTEAFF. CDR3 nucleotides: TGCGCCAGCAGCAAAGGACAGGGAGGCACTGAAGCTTTCTTT.

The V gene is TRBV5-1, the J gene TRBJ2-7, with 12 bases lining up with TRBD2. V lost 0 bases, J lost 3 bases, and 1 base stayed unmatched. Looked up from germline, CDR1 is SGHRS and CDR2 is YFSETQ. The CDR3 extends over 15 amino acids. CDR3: CASSLGTSGNYEQYF. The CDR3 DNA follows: TGCGCCAGCAGCTTGGGGACTAGCGGGAACTACGAGCAGTACTTC.

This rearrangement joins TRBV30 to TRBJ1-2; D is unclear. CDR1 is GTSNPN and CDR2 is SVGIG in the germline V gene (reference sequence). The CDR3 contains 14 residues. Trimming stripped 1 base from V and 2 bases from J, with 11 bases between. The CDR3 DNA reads TGTGCCTGGAGTGGGAGAATTTCCAACTATGGCTACACCTTC. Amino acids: CAWSGRISNYGYTF. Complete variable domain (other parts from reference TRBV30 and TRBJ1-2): SQTIHQWPATLVQPVGSPLSLECTVEGTSNPNLYWYRQAAGRGLQLLFYSVGIGQISSEVPQNLSASRPQDRQFILSSKKLLLSDSGFYLCAWSGRISNYGYTFGSGTRLTVV.

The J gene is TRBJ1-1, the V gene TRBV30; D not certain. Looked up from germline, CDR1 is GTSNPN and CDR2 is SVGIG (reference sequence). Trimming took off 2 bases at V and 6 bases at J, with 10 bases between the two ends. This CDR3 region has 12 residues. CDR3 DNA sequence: TGTGCCTGGAGTCCCGGGAAGGCTGAAGCTTTCTTT. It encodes CAWSPGKAEAFF. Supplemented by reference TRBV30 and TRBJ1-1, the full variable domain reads SQTIHQWPATLVQPVGSPLSLECTVEGTSNPNLYWYRQAAGRGLQLLFYSVGIGQISSEVPQNLSASRPQDRQFILSSKKLLLSDSGFYLCAWSPGKAEAFFGQGTRLTVV.

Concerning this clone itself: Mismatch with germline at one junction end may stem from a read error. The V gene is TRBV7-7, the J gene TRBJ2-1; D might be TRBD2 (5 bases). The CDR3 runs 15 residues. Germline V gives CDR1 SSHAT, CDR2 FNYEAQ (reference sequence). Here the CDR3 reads CASSLSAGSYNEQFF. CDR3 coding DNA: TGTGCTAGCAGCTTAAGCGCGGGTTCCTACAATGAGCAGTTCTTC.

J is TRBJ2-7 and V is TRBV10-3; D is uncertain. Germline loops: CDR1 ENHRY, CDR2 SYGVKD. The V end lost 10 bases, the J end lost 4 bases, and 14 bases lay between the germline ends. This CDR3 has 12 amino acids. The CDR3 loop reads CATGSDLYEQYF. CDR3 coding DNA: TGTGCCACCGGCTCCGACCTTTACGAGCAGTACTTC.

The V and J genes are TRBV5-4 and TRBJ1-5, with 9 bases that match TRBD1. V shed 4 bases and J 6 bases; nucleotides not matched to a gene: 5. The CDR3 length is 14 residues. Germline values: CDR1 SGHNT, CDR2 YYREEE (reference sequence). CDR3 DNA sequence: TGTGCCAGCAGCACACAGGGGGCAGGTCAGCCCCAGCATTTT. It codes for CASSTQGAGQPQHF.

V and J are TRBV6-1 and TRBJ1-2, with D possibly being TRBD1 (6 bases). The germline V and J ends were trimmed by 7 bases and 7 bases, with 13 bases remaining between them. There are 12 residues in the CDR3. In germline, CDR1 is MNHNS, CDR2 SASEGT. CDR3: CASTPGAPGYTF. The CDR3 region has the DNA TGTGCCAGCACCCCGGGGGCTCCTGGCTACACCTTC.

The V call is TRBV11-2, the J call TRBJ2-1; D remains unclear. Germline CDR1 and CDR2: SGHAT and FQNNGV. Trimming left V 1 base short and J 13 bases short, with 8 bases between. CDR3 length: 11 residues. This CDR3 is CASSLGVYQFF. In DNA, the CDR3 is TGTGCCAGCAGCTTAGGAGTGTATCAGTTCTTC.

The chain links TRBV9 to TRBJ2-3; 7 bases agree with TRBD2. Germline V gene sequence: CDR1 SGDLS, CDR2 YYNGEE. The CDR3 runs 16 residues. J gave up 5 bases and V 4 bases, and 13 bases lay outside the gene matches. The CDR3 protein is CASSFSGLQAVDTQYF. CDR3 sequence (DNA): TGTGCCAGCAGCTTCTCGGGACTACAGGCAGTAGATACGCAGTATTTT.

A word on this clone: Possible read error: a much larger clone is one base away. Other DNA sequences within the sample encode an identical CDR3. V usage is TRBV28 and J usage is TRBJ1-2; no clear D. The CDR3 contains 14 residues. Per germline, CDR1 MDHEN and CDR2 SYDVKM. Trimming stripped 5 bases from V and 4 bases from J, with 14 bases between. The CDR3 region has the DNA TGTGCCAGCAGTCTATCTGTAGCGACCTATGGCTACACCTTC. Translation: CASSLSVATYGYTF.

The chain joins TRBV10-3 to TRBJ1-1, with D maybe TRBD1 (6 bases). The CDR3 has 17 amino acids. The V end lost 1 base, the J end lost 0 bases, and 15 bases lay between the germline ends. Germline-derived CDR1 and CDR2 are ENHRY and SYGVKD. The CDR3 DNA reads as TGTGCCATCAGTGAGTTGACAGGAGGACCCATGAACACTGAAGCTTTCTTT. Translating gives CAISELTGGPMNTEAFF.